This is a list of T cell receptor beta chains from one sample in a study of cytomegalovirus exposure and HLA in healthy donors. Using immunoSEQ multiplex PCR, the repertoire was profiled, and TCRdb retains in-frame clones only, with some absent. This sample has 130,000 to 150,000 clones, with 78% found just once. The sequenced sample was PBMCs. The receptors were gathered from a male donor in good health and CMV-seronegative. CDR3s include the opening cysteine and the closing phenylalanine or tryptophan. D genes are given only for firm matches. Clone size is shown for a subset of rows, as once, few, many or a class of expanded clone.

cdr3_length,v_call,clone_size,j_call,d_call,cdr3_nt,cdr3_aa
15,TRBV10-3,NA,TRBJ2-1,TRBD2,TGTGCCATCAGTGAACGGCGGGGGGAGGTGAATGAGCAGTTCTTC,CAISERRGEVNEQFF
16,TRBV7-2,once,TRBJ1-6,NA,TGTGCCAGCAGCTTAAACCCAATTGGCGGTAATTCACCCCTCCACTTT,CASSLNPIGGNSPLHF
15,TRBV11-3,NA,TRBJ2-1,TRBD2,TGTGCCAGCAGCTTAGGCGGGGGGCCTTACAATGAGCAGTTCTTC,CASSLGGGPYNEQFF
16,TRBV30,NA,TRBJ1-4,TRBD1,TGTGCCTGGAGCGCGGACAGGGTGAGGACTAATGAAAAACTGTTTTTT,CAWSADRVRTNEKLFF
13,TRBV9,NA,TRBJ1-1,NA,TGTGCCAGCAGCCCAACCCCGGGAACTGAAGCTTTCTTT,CASSPTPGTEAFF
14,TRBV12-5,NA,TRBJ1-1,NA,TGTGCTAGTGGTTTGGAGCTCATGAACACTGAAGCTTTCTTT,CASGLELMNTEAFF
15,TRBV4-1,NA,TRBJ2-1,TRBD1,TGCGCCAGCAGCCAGGATCGGACAGGGGGTGATGAGCAGTTCTTC,CASSQDRTGGDEQFF
15,TRBV5-1,NA,TRBJ2-1,TRBD1,TGCGCCAGCAAGTTCCGGCAGACAGGGGGCAATGAGCAGTTCTTC,CASKFRQTGGNEQFF
11,TRBV25-1,NA,TRBJ1-2,TRBD1,TGTGCCACCTGGACAGGGGAGGGCTACACCTTC,CATWTGEGYTF
14,TRBV6-5,NA,TRBJ2-7,TRBD1,TGTGCCAGCAGTTACTCGACAGGGCTCGGCGAGCAGTACTTC,CASSYSTGLGEQYF
15,TRBV19,NA,TRBJ2-2,TRBD1,TGTGCCAGTAGTAGCCGGGACAGGGAGGCCGGGGAGCTGTTTTTT,CASSSRDREAGELFF
15,TRBV4-1,few,TRBJ2-7,TRBD1,TGCGCCAGCAGCCAACCAGGACAGGTTACCTACGAGCAGTACTTC,CASSQPGQVTYEQYF
13,TRBV30,NA,TRBJ2-7,NA,TGTGCCTGGAGTCTAGGGGGTTCCTACGAGCAGTACTTC,CAWSLGGSYEQYF
14,TRBV7-7,NA,TRBJ2-7,NA,TGTGCTAGCAGCTTAGGTCCCAGCTCCTACGAGCAGTACTTC,CASSLGPSSYEQYF
15,TRBV5-4,NA,TRBJ2-3,TRBD2,TGTGCCAGCAGCCTGACTAGCGCCATTACAGATACGCAGTATTTT,CASSLTSAITDTQYF
15,TRBV4-2,NA,TRBJ2-7,TRBD1,TGTGCCAGCAGCCCCAGCTTGGGACAGGACTACGAGCAGTACTTC,CASSPSLGQDYEQYF
15,TRBV5-4,few,TRBJ1-1,NA,TGTGCCAGCAGCTTGGACGCAGGGCTGAACACTGAAGCTTTCTTT,CASSLDAGLNTEAFF
15,TRBV10-3,once,TRBJ2-3,NA,TGTGCCATCAGTGAACCGTTGCGTAAAACAGATACGCAGTATTTT,CAISEPLRKTDTQYF
15,TRBV30,NA,TRBJ2-4,NA,TGTGCCTGGAGTGTACCCCGACAGGGAGGAAACATTCAGTACTTC,CAWSVPRQGGNIQYF
12,TRBV30,NA,TRBJ1-2,TRBD1,TGTGCCTGGGAAGACAGGGTGGATGGCTACACCTTC,CAWEDRVDGYTF
20,TRBV5-1,few,TRBJ2-1,TRBD2,TGCGCCAGCAGCGGGGTGGGGGTAAGGACGGGACTAGCGGGAGGAGGTGAGCAGTTCTTC,CASSGVGVRTGLAGGGEQFF
15,TRBV19,NA,TRBJ1-1,NA,TGTGCCAGTAGTATGGCAGGGGCCCTGAACACTGAAGCTTTCTTT,CASSMAGALNTEAFF
18,TRBV7-8,NA,TRBJ1-1,TRBD1,TGTGCCAGCAGCTCTTTAACCGGGACAGGCCGCCTCTACACTGAAGCTTTCTTT,CASSSLTGTGRLYTEAFF
14,TRBV2,NA,TRBJ2-2,TRBD1,TGTGCCAGCAGTGAGGAAGGGGGCTCCGGGGAGCTGTTTTTT,CASSEEGGSGELFF
16,TRBV9,NA,TRBJ1-2,NA,TGTGCCAGCAGCGTAGGTACAGTAAAAACTAACTATGGCTACACCTTC,CASSVGTVKTNYGYTF
14,TRBV19,NA,TRBJ2-1,NA,TGTGCCAGTAGTCCAAGACTAGATCCACGTGGGCAGTTCTTC,CASSPRLDPRGQFF
17,TRBV25-1,NA,TRBJ2-7,NA,TGTGCCAGCAGTGAAGCTAAGGCAGGGTCGTCGTCCTACGAGCAGTACTTC,CASSEAKAGSSSYEQYF
15,TRBV18,NA,TRBJ2-2,TRBD1,TGTGCCAGCTCGCAGGGGGCGAGTAACGCCGGGGAGCTGTTTTTT,CASSQGASNAGELFF
17,TRBV7-2,NA,TRBJ1-5,TRBD1,TGTGCCAGCAGCTTAGGACAGGGGTGGTATCGGAATCAGCCCCAGCATTTT,CASSLGQGWYRNQPQHF
14,TRBV6-4,NA,TRBJ2-1,NA,TGTGCCAGCAGTGATGAAAGGACAGCCGATGAGCAGTTCTTC,CASSDERTADEQFF
12,TRBV7-3,NA,TRBJ2-5,TRBD2,TGTGCCAGCAGTCTTAGCGGGGAGACCCAGTACTTC,CASSLSGETQYF
17,TRBV18,NA,TRBJ2-1,NA,TGTGCCAGCTCACCCGGACTATCGAAGATAACCTACAATGAGCAGTTCTTC,CASSPGLSKITYNEQFF
11,TRBV7-9,NA,TRBJ2-5,NA,TGTGCCAGCACACTCGGGGAGACCCAGTACTTC,CASTLGETQYF
15,TRBV5-6,NA,TRBJ1-5,NA,TGTCCCAGCAGCTTGGTCGGCGGGTTCAATCAGCCCCAGCATTTT,CPSSLVGGFNQPQHF
18,TRBV13,NA,TRBJ1-1,NA,TGTGCCAGCAGCTTAGAGGGGGTACAGGCAACGATGAACACTGAAGCTTTCTTT,CASSLEGVQATMNTEAFF
16,TRBV4-1,NA,TRBJ2-7,TRBD2,TGTGCCAGCAGCCAAGATGTACTAGCGGGCAACTACGAGCAGTACTTC,CASSQDVLAGNYEQYF
16,TRBV1,NA,TRBJ2-7,NA,TGCACCAGCAGCCAAGATTTAGCGGATAAATCCTACGAGCAGTACTTC,CTSSQDLADKSYEQYF
13,TRBV18,NA,TRBJ1-2,TRBD1,TGTGCCAGCTCACCAGACAGGGACTATGGCTACACCTTC,CASSPDRDYGYTF
16,TRBV7-9,NA,TRBJ1-2,TRBD1,TGTGCCAGCAGCTTAGACGGACAGGAACTTAACTATGGCTACACCTTC,CASSLDGQELNYGYTF
14,TRBV6-4,NA,TRBJ1-1,TRBD1,TGTGCCAGCAGTGGCGGGACAGGGTTCACTGAAGCTTTCTTT,CASSGGTGFTEAFF
14,TRBV4-2,NA,TRBJ1-1,NA,TGTGCCAGCAGCCAGCCGGGACAGAACACTGAAGCTTTCTTT,CASSQPGQNTEAFF
15,TRBV27,few,TRBJ2-2,TRBD1,TGTGCCAGCAGGCCGGGACAGGGGAACACCGGGGAGCTGTTTTTT,CASRPGQGNTGELFF
13,TRBV19,NA,TRBJ1-5,NA,TGTGCCAGTACCAGGGGTGGGTTGCAGCCCCAGCATTTT,CASTRGGLQPQHF
16,TRBV25-1,once,TRBJ1-5,NA,TGTGCCAGCAGCGGACAGAACTCACTTGGCAATCAGCCCCAGCATTTT,CASSGQNSLGNQPQHF
16,TRBV9,NA,TRBJ2-3,TRBD2,TGTGCCAGCAGGCCTACTAGCGGAACTAGCACAGATACGCAGTATTTT,CASRPTSGTSTDTQYF
16,TRBV14,NA,TRBJ2-4,NA,TGTGCCAGCAGCCCTCCAGGCCATTTAGCCAAAAACATTCAGTACTTC,CASSPPGHLAKNIQYF
12,TRBV2,once,TRBJ2-1,NA,TGTGCCAGCAGTGATTTCGACAATGAGCAGTTCTTC,CASSDFDNEQFF
11,TRBV29-1,NA,TRBJ2-7,NA,TGCAGCGTCTCGGTCTCCTACGAGCAGTACTTC,CSVSVSYEQYF
14,TRBV6-5,NA,TRBJ2-7,TRBD1,TGTGCCAGCAGCCGTGGGACAGGGCTCCAAGAGCAGTACTTC,CASSRGTGLQEQYF
14,TRBV6-5,once,TRBJ1-1,NA,TGTGCCAGCAGACGACCGACAGCGGGGACTGAAGCTTTCTTT,CASRRPTAGTEAFF
13,TRBV6-5,NA,TRBJ2-7,NA,TGTGCCAGCAAAAAAGCGGGCACCTACGAGCAGTACTTC,CASKKAGTYEQYF
13,TRBV19,NA,TRBJ1-5,TRBD1,TGTGCCAGTAATCGACAGGGGGATCAGCCCCAGCATTTT,CASNRQGDQPQHF
11,TRBV30,once,TRBJ1-1,NA,TGTGCCTGGAGTTCCTCCACTGAAGCTTTCTTT,CAWSSSTEAFF
15,TRBV4-2,NA,TRBJ2-3,NA,TGTGCCAGCAGCCAAGGAGCCAGGGATGGGGATACGCAGTATTTT,CASSQGARDGDTQYF
15,TRBV29-1,NA,TRBJ2-1,TRBD1,TGCAGCGTTGAAAGGGGGGACAGGTTGCACAATGAGCAGTTCTTC,CSVERGDRLHNEQFF
15,TRBV27,once,TRBJ1-5,NA,TGTGCCAGCAGTTTCTCAGGGATGGGCAATCAGCCCCAGCATTTT,CASSFSGMGNQPQHF
14,TRBV11-2,few,TRBJ2-1,TRBD2,TGTGCCAGCAGCTTTCTAGCGGGAGTGTGGGAGCAGTTCTTC,CASSFLAGVWEQFF
18,TRBV4-1,NA,TRBJ1-4,NA,TGCGCCAGCAGCCATCCGAGGGGGAGACTTGCAACTAATGAAAAACTGTTTTTT,CASSHPRGRLATNEKLFF
15,TRBV28,NA,TRBJ2-7,NA,TGTGCCAGCAGTTCCCCCGGGGGGCAAAGCAACGAGCAGTACTTC,CASSSPGGQSNEQYF